This T cell receptor beta chain was captured in a study of blood T cell repertoires in COVID-19. For the study at large: Material from acute and convalescent COVID-19 was sourced from the United States, Italy and Spain. From T cells, B-cell-depleted T cells, or PBMCs came the material, which was cDNA or gDNA.

The CDR3 loop spans 12 amino acids. In germline, CDR1 is LGHDT, CDR2 YNNKEL (reference sequence). Trimming cost V 5 bases and J 8 bases, with 9 bases left between them. Authors' data handling: Cell counts per sample came from amplifying reference gene primers. Repertoires were generated with immunoSEQ multiplex PCR, while TCRdb's copy carries only in-frame clones and drops some. The V and J calls and clone size were taken over from that table, and D and trimming were inferred from the DNA. The sample has over 200,000 clones; roughly 90% are singletons. One Seattle source followed patients from active infection through their disease course.

Sequences were obtained from peripheral blood. The source is a man in his sixties with COVID-19, enrolled during active disease. The chain links TRBV3-1 (or the pseudogene TRBV3-2) to TRBJ1-4, with D possibly TRBD1 on 5 matching bases. The CDR3 DNA reads as TGTGCCAGCAGCTCTACAGGCGAAAAACTGTTTTTT. This sequence encodes CASSSTGEKLFF.